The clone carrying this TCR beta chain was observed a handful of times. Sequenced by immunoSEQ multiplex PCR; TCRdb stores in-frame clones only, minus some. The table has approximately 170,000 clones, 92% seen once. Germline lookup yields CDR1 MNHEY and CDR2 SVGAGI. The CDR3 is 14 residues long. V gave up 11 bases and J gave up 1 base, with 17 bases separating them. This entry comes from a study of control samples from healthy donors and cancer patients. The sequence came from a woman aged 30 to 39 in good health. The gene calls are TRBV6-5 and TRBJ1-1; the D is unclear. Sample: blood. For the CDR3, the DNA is TGTGCCGCATCCGGCCGGGGAAGGAACACTGAAGCTTTCTTT. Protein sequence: CAASGRGRNTEAFF.